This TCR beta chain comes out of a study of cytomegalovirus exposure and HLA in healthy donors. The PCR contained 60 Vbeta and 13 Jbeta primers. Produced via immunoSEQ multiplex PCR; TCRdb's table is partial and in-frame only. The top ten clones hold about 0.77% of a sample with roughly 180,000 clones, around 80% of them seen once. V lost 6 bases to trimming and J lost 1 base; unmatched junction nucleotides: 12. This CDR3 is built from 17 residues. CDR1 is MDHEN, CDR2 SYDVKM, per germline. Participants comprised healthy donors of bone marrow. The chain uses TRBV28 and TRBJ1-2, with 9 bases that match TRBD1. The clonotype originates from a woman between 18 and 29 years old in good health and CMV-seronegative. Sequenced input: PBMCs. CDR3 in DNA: TGTGCCAGCAGACCGGGACAGGGACGAGGCGGTAACTATGGCTACACCTTC. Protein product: CASRPGQGRGGNYGYTF.